This TCR beta chain is drawn from a study of technical replicates of blood from a few donors. With V trimmed by 3 bases and J by 0 bases, 6 bases remained unmatched. The CDR3 runs 18 residues. Germline V gene data show CDR1 as MNHNS and CDR2 as SASEGT. Data came from immunoSEQ multiplex PCR; TCRdb stores just in-frame clones and leaves some out. The repertoire holds 60,000 to 85,000 clones, with approximately 96% as singletons. Input material: T cells isolated from PBMCs. The V gene is TRBV6-1, the J gene TRBJ2-1, with 12 bases aligning to TRBD2. This TCR was recovered from a human donor in good health. This chain's CDR3 is CASSDRLAGGSSYNEQFF. As DNA, the CDR3 is TGTGCCAGCAGTGATCGGCTAGCGGGGGGGAGCTCCTACAATGAGCAGTTCTTC.